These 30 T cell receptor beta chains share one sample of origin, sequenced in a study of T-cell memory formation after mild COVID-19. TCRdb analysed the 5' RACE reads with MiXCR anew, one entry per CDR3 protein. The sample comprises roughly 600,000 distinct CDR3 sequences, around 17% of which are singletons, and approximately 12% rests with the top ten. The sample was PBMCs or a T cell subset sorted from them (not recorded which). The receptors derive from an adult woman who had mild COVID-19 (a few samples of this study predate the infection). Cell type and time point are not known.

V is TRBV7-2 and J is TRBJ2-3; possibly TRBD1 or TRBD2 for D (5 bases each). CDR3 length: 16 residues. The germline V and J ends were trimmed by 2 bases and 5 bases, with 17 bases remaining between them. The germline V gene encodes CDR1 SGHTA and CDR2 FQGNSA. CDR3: CASSLNVQGAGDTQYF. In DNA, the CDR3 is TGTGCCAGCAGCTTAAACGTTCAGGGTGCGGGAGATACGCAGTATTTT.

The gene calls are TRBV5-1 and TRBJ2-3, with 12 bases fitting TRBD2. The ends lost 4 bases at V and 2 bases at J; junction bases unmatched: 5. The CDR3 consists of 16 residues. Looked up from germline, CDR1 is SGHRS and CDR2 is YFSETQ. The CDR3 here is CASSAGLAGSTDTQYF. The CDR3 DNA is TGCGCCAGCAGCGCGGGACTAGCGGGTTCCACAGATACGCAGTATTTT.

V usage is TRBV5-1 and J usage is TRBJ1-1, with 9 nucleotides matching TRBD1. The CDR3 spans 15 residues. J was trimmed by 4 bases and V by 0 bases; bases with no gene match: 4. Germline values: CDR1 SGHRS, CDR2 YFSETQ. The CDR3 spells CASSLGDRESTEAFF. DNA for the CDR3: TGCGCCAGCAGCTTGGGGGACAGGGAGAGCACTGAAGCTTTCTTT.

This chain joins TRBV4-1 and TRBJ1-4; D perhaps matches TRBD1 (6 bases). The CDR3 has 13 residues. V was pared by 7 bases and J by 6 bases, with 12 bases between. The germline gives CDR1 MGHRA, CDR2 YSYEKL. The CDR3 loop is CASKGVLDEKLFF. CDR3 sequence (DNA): TGCGCCAGCAAGGGGGTTCTAGATGAAAAACTGTTTTTT.

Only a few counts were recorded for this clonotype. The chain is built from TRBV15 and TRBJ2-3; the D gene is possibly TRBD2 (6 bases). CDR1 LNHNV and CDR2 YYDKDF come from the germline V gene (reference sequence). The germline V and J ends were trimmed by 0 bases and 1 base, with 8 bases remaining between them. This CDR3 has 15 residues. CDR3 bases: TGTGCCACCAGCAGAGAGGGGGGAGGCACAGATACGCAGTATTTT. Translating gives CATSREGGGTDTQYF.

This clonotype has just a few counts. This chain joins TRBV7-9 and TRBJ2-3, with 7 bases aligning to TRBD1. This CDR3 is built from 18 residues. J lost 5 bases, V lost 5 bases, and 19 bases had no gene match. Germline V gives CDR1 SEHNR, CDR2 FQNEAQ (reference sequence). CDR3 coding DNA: TGTGCCAGCAGCGGAAAAAGGTCGGACAGGCCCACGGAAGATACGCAGTATTTT. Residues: CASSGKRSDRPTEDTQYF.

The CDR3 DNA follows: TGTGCCAGCAGACCCTATGGCACTGAAGCTTTCTTT. Translation: CASRPYGTEAFF. The V and J genes are TRBV6-6 and TRBJ1-1; D is unresolved. Trimming removed 6 bases at V and 4 bases at J, with 9 bases between. Germline V gene sequence: CDR1 MNHNY, CDR2 SVGAGI (reference sequence). The CDR3 totals 12 residues.

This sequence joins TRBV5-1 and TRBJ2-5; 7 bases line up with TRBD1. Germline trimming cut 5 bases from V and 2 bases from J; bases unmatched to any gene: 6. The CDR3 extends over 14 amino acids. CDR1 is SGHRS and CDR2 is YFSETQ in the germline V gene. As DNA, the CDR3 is TGCGCCAGCAGGGAGAGGGGGCTTCAAGAGACCCAGTACTTC. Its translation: CASRERGLQETQYF.

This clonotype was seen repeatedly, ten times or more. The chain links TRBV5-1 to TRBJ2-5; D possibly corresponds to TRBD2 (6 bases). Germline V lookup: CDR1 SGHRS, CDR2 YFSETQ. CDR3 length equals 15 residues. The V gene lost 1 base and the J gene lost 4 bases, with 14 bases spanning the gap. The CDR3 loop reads CASSLSAGTIETQYF. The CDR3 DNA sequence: TGCGCCAGCAGCTTGTCTGCGGGAACGATAGAGACCCAGTACTTC. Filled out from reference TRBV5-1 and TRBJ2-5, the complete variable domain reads KAGVTQTPRYLIKTRGQQVTLSCSPISGHRSVSWYQQTPGQGLQFLFEYFSETQRNKGNFPGRFSGRQFSNSRSEMNVSTLELGDSALYLCASSLSAGTIETQYFGPGTRLLVL.

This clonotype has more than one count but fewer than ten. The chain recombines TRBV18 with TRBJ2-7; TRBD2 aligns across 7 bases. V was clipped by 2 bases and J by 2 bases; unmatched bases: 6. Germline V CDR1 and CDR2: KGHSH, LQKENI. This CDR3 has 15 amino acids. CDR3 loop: CASSPRLASAYEQYF. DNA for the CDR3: TGTGCCAGCTCACCAAGACTAGCTTCAGCCTACGAGCAGTACTTC.

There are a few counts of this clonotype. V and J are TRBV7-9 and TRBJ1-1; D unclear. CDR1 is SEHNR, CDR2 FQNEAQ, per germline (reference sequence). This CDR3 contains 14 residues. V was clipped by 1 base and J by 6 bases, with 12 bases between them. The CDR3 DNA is TGTGCCAGCAGCTTAGTGGTCGGACTGCCTGAAGCTTTCTTT. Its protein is CASSLVVGLPEAFF.

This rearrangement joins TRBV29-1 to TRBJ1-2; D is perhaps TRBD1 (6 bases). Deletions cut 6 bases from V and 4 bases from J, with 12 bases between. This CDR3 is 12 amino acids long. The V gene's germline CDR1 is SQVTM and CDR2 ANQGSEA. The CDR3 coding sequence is TGCAGCGTCCAACAGGGAAGCTATGGCTACACCTTC. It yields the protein CSVQQGSYGYTF.

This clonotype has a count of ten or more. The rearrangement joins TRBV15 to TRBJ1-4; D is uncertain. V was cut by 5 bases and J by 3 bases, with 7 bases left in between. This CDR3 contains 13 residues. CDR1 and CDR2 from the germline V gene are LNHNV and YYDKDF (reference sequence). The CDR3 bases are TGTGCCACCAGCGAGAGGGCTAATGAAAAACTGTTTTTT. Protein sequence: CATSERANEKLFF.

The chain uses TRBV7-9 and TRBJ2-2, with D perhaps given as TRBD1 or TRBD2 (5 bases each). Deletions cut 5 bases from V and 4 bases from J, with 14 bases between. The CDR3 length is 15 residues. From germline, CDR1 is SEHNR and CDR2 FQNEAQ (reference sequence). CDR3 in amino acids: CASSREKGFTGELFF. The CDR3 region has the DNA TGTGCCAGCAGCCGGGAAAAGGGGTTCACCGGGGAGCTGTTTTTT.

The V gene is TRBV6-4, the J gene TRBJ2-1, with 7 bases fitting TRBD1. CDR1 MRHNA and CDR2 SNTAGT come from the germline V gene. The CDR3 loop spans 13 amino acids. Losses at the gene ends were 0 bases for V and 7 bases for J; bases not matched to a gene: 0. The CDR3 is CASSDSDRNEQFF. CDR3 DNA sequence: TGTGCCAGCAGTGACTCGGACAGGAATGAGCAGTTCTTC.

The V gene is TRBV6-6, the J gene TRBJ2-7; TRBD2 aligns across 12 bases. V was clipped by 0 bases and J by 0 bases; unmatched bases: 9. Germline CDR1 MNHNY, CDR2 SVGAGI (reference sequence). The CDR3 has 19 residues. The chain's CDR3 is CASSYSIGLTSGSSYEQYF. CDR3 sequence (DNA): TGTGCCAGCAGTTACTCGATCGGTTTGACTAGCGGGAGCTCCTACGAGCAGTACTTC.

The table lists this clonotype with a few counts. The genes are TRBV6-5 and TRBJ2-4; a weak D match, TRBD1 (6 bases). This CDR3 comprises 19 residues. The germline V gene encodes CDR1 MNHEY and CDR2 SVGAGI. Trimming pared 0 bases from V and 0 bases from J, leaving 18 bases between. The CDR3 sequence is CASSYSQTRTAPAKNIQYF. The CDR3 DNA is TGTGCCAGCAGTTACTCCCAGACCCGGACAGCCCCAGCCAAAAACATTCAGTACTTC.

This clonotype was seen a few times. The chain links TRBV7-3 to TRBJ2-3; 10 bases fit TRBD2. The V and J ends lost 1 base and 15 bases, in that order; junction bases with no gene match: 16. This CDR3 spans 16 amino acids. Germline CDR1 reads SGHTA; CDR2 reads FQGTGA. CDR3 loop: CASSLSASGSTDTPYF. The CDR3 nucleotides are TGTGCCAGCAGCTTAAGTGCTAGCGGGAGCACAGATACGCCCTATTTT.

CDR3 sequence reads: CASTPGRPSGEQFF. The CDR3 bases are TGTGCCAGCACCCCGGGTCGACCTTCGGGCGAGCAGTTCTTC. V usage is TRBV12-3 or TRBV12-4 and J usage is TRBJ2-1; no definite D call. Trimming removed 7 bases at V and 10 bases at J, with 20 bases between. This CDR3 has 14 amino acids.

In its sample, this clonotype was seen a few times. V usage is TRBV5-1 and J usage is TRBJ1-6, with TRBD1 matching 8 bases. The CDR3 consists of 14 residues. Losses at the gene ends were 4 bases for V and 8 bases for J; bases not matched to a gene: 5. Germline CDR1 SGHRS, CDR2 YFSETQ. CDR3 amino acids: CASSVTGDYSPLHF. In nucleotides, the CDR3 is TGCGCCAGCAGCGTGACAGGGGACTATTCACCCCTCCACTTT.

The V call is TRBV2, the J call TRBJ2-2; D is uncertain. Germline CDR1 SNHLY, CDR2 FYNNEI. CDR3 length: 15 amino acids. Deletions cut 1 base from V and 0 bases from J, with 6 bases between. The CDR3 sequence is CASSEVHPNTGELFF. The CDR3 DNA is TGTGCCAGCAGTGAAGTACATCCGAACACCGGGGAGCTGTTTTTT.

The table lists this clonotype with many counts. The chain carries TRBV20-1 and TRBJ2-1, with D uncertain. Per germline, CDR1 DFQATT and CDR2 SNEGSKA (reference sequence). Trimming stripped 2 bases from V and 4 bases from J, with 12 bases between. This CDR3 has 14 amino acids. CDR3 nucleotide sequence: TGCAGTGCTAGACGTTCAGGATTATACAATGAGCAGTTCTTC. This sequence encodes CSARRSGLYNEQFF.

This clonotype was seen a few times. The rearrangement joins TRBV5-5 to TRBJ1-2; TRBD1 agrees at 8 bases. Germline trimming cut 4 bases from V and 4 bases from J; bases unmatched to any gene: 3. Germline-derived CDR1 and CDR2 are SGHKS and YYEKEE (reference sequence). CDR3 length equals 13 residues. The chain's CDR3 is CASSRTGSYGYTF. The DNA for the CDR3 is TGTGCCAGCAGCCGGACAGGGTCCTATGGCTACACCTTC.

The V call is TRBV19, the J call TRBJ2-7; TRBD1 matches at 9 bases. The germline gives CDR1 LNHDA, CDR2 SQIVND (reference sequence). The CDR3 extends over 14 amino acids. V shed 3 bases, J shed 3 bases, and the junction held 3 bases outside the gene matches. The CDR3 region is CASSMGQGFYEQYF. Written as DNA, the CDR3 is TGTGCCAGTAGTATGGGACAGGGCTTCTACGAGCAGTACTTC.

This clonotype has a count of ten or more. The CDR3 protein is CASSEAGYRNTIYF. Written as DNA, the CDR3 is TGTGCCAGCAGTGAGGCAGGGTACAGAAACACCATATATTTT. This chain uses TRBV25-1 with TRBJ1-3; the D gene is possibly TRBD1 (5 bases). V lost 3 bases and J lost 5, with 11 bases in between. Germline CDR1 and CDR2: MGHDK and SYGVNS. This CDR3 comprises 14 residues.

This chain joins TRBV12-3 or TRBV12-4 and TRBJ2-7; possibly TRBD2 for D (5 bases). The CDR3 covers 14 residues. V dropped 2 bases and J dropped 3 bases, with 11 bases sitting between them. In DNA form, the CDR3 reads TGTGCCAGCAGTTTAAAAGGACGGGACTACGAGCAGTACTTC. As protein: CASSLKGRDYEQYF.

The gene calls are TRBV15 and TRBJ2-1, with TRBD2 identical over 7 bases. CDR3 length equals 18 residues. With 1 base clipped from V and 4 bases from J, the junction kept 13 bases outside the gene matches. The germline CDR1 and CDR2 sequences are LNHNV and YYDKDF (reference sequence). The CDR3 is CATSRGSPLATSYNEQFF. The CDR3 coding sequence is TGTGCCACCAGCAGAGGCAGCCCACTAGCGACAAGTTACAATGAGCAGTTCTTC. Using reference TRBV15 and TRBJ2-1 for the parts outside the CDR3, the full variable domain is DAMVIQNPRYQVTQFGKPVTLSCSQTLNHNVMYWYQQKSSQAPKLLFHYYDKDFNNEADTPDNFQSRRPNTSFCFLDIRSPGLGDTAMYLCATSRGSPLATSYNEQFFGPGTRLTVL.

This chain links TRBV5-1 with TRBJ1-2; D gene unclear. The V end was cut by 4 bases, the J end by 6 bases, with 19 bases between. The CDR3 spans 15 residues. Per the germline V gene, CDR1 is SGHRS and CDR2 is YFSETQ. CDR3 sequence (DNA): TGCGCCAGCAGCCTCTTCGAGGGTTATTCCGATGGCTACACCTTC. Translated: CASSLFEGYSDGYTF.

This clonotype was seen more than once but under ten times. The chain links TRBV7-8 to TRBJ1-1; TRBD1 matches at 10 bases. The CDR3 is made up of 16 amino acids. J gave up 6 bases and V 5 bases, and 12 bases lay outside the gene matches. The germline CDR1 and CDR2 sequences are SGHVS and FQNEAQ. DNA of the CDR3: TGTGCCAGCAGCCTCAAAAGGACAGGGGGGTCCGCTGAAGCTTTCTTT. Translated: CASSLKRTGGSAEAFF.

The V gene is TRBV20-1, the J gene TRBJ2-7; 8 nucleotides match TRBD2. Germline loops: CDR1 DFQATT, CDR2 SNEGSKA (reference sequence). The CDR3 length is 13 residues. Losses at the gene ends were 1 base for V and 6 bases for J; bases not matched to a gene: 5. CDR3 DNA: TGCAGTGCTAGAGGAGCGGGAGTACCCGAGCAGTACTTC. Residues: CSARGAGVPEQYF.